This record looks at one T cell receptor (beta chain) sequence and its context. No antigen is known for it. The source of the sample is a study of graft-versus-host responses after intestinal transplantation. Some clones are missing from TCRdb's copy, which holds only in-frame ones; the method was immunoSEQ multiplex PCR. The table includes about 110,000 clones, 87% detected once. General observations from the study: Present in recipient marrow, GvH clones included some that appeared first in ileum or blood.

The CDR3 is 17 residues long. Germline values: CDR1 MGHRA, CDR2 YSYEKL. V dropped 2 bases and J dropped 4 bases, with 21 bases sitting between them. The receptor was derived from a human donor who was the organ donor for an intestinal transplant. The input for sequencing was unstimulated CD4+ T cells sorted from spleen or lymph node cells, taken before transplant. This sequence joins TRBV4-1 and TRBJ2-7, with D possibly TRBD1 on 6 matching bases. CDR3 amino acids: CASSQNQGRAALYEQYF. For the CDR3, the DNA is TGCGCCAGCAGCCAAAACCAGGGGCGGGCCGCTCTTTACGAGCAGTACTTC.